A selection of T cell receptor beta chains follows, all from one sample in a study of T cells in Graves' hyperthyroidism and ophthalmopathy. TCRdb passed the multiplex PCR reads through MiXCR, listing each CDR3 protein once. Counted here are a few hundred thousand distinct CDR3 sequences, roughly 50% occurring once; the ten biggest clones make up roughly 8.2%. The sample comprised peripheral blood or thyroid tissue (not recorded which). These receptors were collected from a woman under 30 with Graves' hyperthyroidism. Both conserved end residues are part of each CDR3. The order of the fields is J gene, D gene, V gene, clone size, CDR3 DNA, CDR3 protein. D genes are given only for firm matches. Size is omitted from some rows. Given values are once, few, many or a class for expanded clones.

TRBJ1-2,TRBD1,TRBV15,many,TGTGCCACCAGCAACCCGGGACAGGGTAACGGCTACACCTTC,CATSNPGQGNGYTF
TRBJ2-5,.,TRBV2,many,TGTGCCAGCAGCCCCGGGACACTTACTCGCGAGACCCAGTACTTC,CASSPGTLTRETQYF
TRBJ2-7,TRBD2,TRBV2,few,TGTGCCACAGAACCGGGACTAGCGGGAGGTACCTACGAGCAGTACTTC,CATEPGLAGGTYEQYF
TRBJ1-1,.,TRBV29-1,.,TGCAGCTTCGATAGGGGGAAGGACACTGAAGCTTTCTTT,CSFDRGKDTEAFF
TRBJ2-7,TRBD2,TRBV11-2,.,TGTGCCAGCAGCTTCCAAGCGGGAGACGAGCAGTACTTC,CASSFQAGDEQYF
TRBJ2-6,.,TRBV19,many,TGTGCCAGTAGTATAGCTGGGGCCAACGTCCTGACTTTC,CASSIAGANVLTF
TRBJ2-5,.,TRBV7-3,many,TGTGCCAGCAGCCGGGACGTCCAAGAGACCCAGTACTTC,CASSRDVQETQYF
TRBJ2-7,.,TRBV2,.,TGTGCCAGCAGGACGGAATCCTACGAGCAGTACTTC,CASRTESYEQYF
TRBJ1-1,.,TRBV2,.,TGTGCCAGCAGTGAATTTGTGGGGGGCACTGAAGCCTTCTTT,CASSEFVGGTEAFF
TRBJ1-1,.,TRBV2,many,TGTGCCAGCAGTGAATTCTTTGGGTCGGACACTGAAGCTTTCTTT,CASSEFFGSDTEAFF
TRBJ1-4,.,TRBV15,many,TGTGCCACCTTGGCATCCAAAGATGAAAAACTGTTTTTT,CATLASKDEKLFF
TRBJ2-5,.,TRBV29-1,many,TGCAGCGTCCTCACCGGGCGGAAAGAGACCCAGTACTTC,CSVLTGRKETQYF
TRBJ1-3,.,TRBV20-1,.,TGCAGTGCTGTTATTCGGGGGCCCTCTGGAAACACCATATATTTT,CSAVIRGPSGNTIYF
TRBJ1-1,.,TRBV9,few,TGTGCCAGCAGCCTCCCATCGGGCGGGAACACTGAAGCTTTCTTT,CASSLPSGGNTEAFF
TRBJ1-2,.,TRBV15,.,TGTGCCACCAGCCCGCAAAGGGGCCGCGAGGCCTTTAACTATGGCTACACCTTC,CATSPQRGREAFNYGYTF
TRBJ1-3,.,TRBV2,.,TGTGCCAGCAGGCTGGGGATGGGGGGCACCATATATTTT,CASRLGMGGTIYF
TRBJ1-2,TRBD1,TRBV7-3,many,TGTGCCAGCAGCTTAACCGGGACAGCGACTAACTATGGCTACACCTTC,CASSLTGTATNYGYTF
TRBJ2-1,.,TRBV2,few,TGTGCCAGCAGTGAACGTCACAATGAGCAGTTCTTC,CASSERHNEQFF
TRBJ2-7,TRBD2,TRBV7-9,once,TGTGCCAGCAGCGCACCAGCGGGAGGGGGCCATGAGCAGTACTTC,CASSAPAGGGHEQYF
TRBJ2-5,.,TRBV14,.,TGTGCCAGCAGCCCCCTTGTGGTAGGGGAGCCCCAGTACTTC,CASSPLVVGEPQYF
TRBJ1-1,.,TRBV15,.,TGTGCCACCAGCAGAGGGGGGAATGAAGCTTTCTTT,CATSRGGNEAFF
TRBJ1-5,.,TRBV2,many,TGTGCCAGCAGGGACACCGTCGGAAGGGCGCCCCAGCATTTT,CASRDTVGRAPQHF
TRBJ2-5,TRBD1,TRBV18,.,TGTGCCAGCTCACATCCGGGACAGGGCCGGGAGACCCAGTACTTC,CASSHPGQGRETQYF
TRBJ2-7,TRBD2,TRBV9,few,TGTGCCAGCAGCGTTTGGGCTAGCGGAGCCTACGAGCAGTACTTC,CASSVWASGAYEQYF
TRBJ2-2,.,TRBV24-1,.,TGTGCCACCAGTGATTCCGACAGCGGGACCGGGGAGCTGTTTTTT,CATSDSDSGTGELFF
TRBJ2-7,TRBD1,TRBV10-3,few,TGTGCCAGCAGTTCCCATGGACAGGGGAGTGGCGAGCAGTACTTC,CASSSHGQGSGEQYF
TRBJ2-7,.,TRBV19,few,TGTGCCAGTATGGGTAAAGAAGACTACGAGCAGTACTTC,CASMGKEDYEQYF
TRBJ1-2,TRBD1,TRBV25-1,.,TGTGCCAGCAGTCGGTTAGGGACAGGAAACTATGGCTACACCTTC,CASSRLGTGNYGYTF
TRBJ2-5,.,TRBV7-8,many,TGTGCCAGCAGCGACCCCGGACGGCAAGAGACCCAGTACTTC,CASSDPGRQETQYF
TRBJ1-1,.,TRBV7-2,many,TGTGCCAGCAGCTTAGGAGGGTATGAAGCTTTCTTT,CASSLGGYEAFF
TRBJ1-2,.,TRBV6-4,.,TGTGCCAGCTCACCCACCAGTTCATACTATGGCTACACCTTC,CASSPTSSYYGYTF
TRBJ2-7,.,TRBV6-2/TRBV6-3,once,TGTGCCAGCAGTTACGAAGGTAGCGGTCCCTACGAGCAGTACTTC,CASSYEGSGPYEQYF
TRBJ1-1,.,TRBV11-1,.,TGTGCCAGCAGATACACCGGGACGGCCAACGCTGAAGCTTTCTTT,CASRYTGTANAEAFF
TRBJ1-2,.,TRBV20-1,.,TGCAGTGCTAGGGAGGGAGGCGACACCTTC,CSAREGGDTF
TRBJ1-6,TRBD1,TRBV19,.,TGTGCCTGGAGTTCGACAGGGGTGAAATCACCCCTCCACTTT,CAWSSTGVKSPLHF
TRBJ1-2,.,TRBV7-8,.,TGTGCCAGCGGCTTCTCGTCAGGGACTAACTATGGCTACACCTTC,CASGFSSGTNYGYTF
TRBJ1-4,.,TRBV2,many,TGTGCCAGCAGTGACAGCGCAACTAATGAAAAACTGTTTTTT,CASSDSATNEKLFF
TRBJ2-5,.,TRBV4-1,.,TGCGCCAGCAGCCAAGGGGACATGGGGGAGACCCAGTACTTC,CASSQGDMGETQYF
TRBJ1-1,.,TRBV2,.,TGTGCCACCACCGGGGACGGGACTGAAGCTTTCTTT,CATTGDGTEAFF
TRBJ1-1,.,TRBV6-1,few,TGTGCCAGCAGTGTCACAAAGATGAACACTGAAGCTTTCTTT,CASSVTKMNTEAFF
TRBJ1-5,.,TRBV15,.,TGTGCCACCAGCAGCGTACGGGACACTCCCCAGCATTTT,CATSSVRDTPQHF